This T cell receptor beta chain comes out of a study of Ad26.COV2.S vaccination and SARS-CoV-2 variants. Study-level background: Intramuscular Ad26.COV2.S doses were given once or twice, 56 days apart. Study-level results: Higher spike-specific TCR breadth was found in vaccine recipients than in placebo recipients.

For this clone: No antigen is known for it.

Treatment noted: around 19 received Ad26.COV2.S at low or high dose, single or two shots; about 5 received placebo; per-sample allocation not given. Sampling occurred on day 63 after the first vaccine or placebo injection. Per the germline V gene, CDR1 is GTSNPN and CDR2 is SVGIG (reference sequence). The CDR3 loop spans 15 amino acids. The V and J ends lost 2 bases and 4 bases, in that order; junction bases with no gene match: 9. Libraries were prepared by immunoSEQ multiplex PCR; TCRdb keeps only in-frame clonotypes and omits some of them. The sample lists about 390,000 clones, roughly nine tenths seen once, with roughly 3.2% in the top ten.

This sequence joins TRBV30 and TRBJ1-1; TRBD1 agrees at 8 bases. The origin of this receptor is a person aged 18-60 years who received the Ad26.COV2.S COVID-19 vaccine or a placebo. This specimen was peripheral blood, taken in a trial of Ad26.COV2.S vaccine versus placebo. The CDR3 here is CAWSPPGGAFTEAFF. As DNA, the CDR3 is TGTGCCTGGAGTCCCCCAGGGGGCGCTTTCACTGAAGCTTTCTTT. Supplemented by reference TRBV30 and TRBJ1-1, the full variable domain reads SQTIHQWPATLVQPVGSPLSLECTVEGTSNPNLYWYRQAAGRGLQLLFYSVGIGQISSEVPQNLSASRPQDRQFILSSKKLLLSDSGFYLCAWSPPGGAFTEAFFGQGTRLTVV.